These 14 T cell receptor beta chains came from one sample sequenced in a study of CD8 T cells in ankylosing spondylitis. Study-level points and caveats: What appeared characteristic of ankylosing spondylitis blood was a TCR beta motif of several highly homologous variants.

TCRdb re-analysed the 5' RACE reads in MiXCR, keeping a single row per CDR3 protein. The sample contains 670,000 or so distinct CDR3 sequences, around 17% of which appear only once. The antigens of these receptors remain unknown. Sequencing used blood, either unsorted or a sorted T cell fraction (not recorded which). The receptors originated from a male donor with ankylosing spondylitis.

This chain connects TRBV6-1 to TRBJ1-2, with no clear D. This CDR3 is built from 13 residues. The V and J ends lost 2 bases and 7 bases respectively, with 11 bases between them. Germline assignment: CDR1 MNHNS and CDR2 SASEGT. CDR3 bases: TGTGCCAGCAGTGAATCTGGGAACCGTGGCTACACCTTC. Protein: CASSESGNRGYTF.

The chain employs TRBV4-1 and TRBJ2-3; TRBD2 might be the D (6 bases). Trimming removed 1 base at V and 4 bases at J, with 18 bases between. Per the germline V gene, CDR1 is MGHRA and CDR2 is YSYEKL. The CDR3 length is 17 residues. CDR3 bases: TGCGCCAGCAGCCAAGCCGGGGGTCCCCCGGTCGCAGATACGCAGTATTTT. Protein sequence: CASSQAGGPPVADTQYF.

The chain joins TRBV2 to TRBJ1-5; 8 bases align to TRBD1. Looked up from germline, CDR1 is SNHLY and CDR2 is FYNNEI. After removal of 5 bases from V and 0 bases from J, the junction contained 3 bases not matched to a gene. This CDR3 comprises 15 residues. The CDR3 protein is CASSRTGYSNQPQHF. DNA for the CDR3: TGTGCCAGCAGTCGGACAGGGTATAGCAATCAGCCCCAGCATTTT. Variable domain in full (rest from reference TRBV2 and TRBJ1-5): EPEVTQTPSHQVTQMGQEVILRCVPISNHLYFYWYRQILGQKVEFLVSFYNNEISEKSEIFDDQFSVERPDGSNFTLKIRSTKLEDSAMYFCASSRTGYSNQPQHFGDGTRLSIL.

The chain is built from TRBV12-3 or TRBV12-4 and TRBJ1-4; 9 bases align to TRBD1. The CDR3 totals 13 residues. V shed 10 bases, J shed 6 bases, and the junction held 6 bases outside the gene matches. CDR3 residues: CATRGQGYEKLFF. The CDR3 coding sequence is TGTGCCACCCGGGGACAGGGATATGAAAAACTGTTTTTT.

The sample holds a few counts of this clonotype. The rearrangement links TRBV27 to TRBJ1-1; 7 bases agree with TRBD1. The V segment lost 3 bases and the J segment 4 bases; nucleotides outside the gene matches: 5. CDR1 and CDR2 from the germline V gene are MNHEY and SMNVEV (reference sequence). CDR3 size: 14 residues. In nucleotides, the CDR3 is TGTGCCAGCAGTTTCACAGGGGTTGGCACTGAAGCTTTCTTT. Its translation: CASSFTGVGTEAFF.

This rearrangement joins TRBV20-1 to TRBJ2-7; 11 positions agree with TRBD1. CDR1 is DFQATT, CDR2 SNEGSKA, per germline (reference sequence). The CDR3 loop spans 15 amino acids. V lost 0 bases, J lost 3 bases, and 4 bases stayed unmatched. The CDR3 loop is CSARDMGQGDYEQYF. The CDR3, as DNA: TGCAGTGCTAGAGATATGGGACAGGGGGACTACGAGCAGTACTTC.

This clonotype was observed a few times. CDR3 amino acids: CASSLGNSAYEQYF. The CDR3 coding sequence is TGTGCCAGCAGCTTAGGGAACAGCGCCTACGAGCAGTACTTC. The gene calls are TRBV7-2 and TRBJ2-7; D remains unclear. Germline assignment: CDR1 SGHTA and CDR2 FQGNSA. V lost 1 base, J lost 2 bases, and 9 bases lay in between. CDR3 size: 14 residues.

The chain carries TRBV27 and TRBJ2-7; D unresolved. The germline V gene encodes CDR1 MNHEY and CDR2 SMNVEV (reference sequence). CDR3 length: 12 residues. V was pared by 4 bases and J by 4 bases, with 8 bases between. CDR3 protein: CASSSMGYEQYF. Written as DNA, the CDR3 is TGTGCCAGCAGTTCTATGGGGTACGAGCAGTACTTC.

The chain has TRBV30 and TRBJ2-3, with unresolved D. V was cut by 1 base and J by 10 bases, with 9 bases left in between. The length of the CDR3 is 11 residues. The germline V gene has CDR1 GTSNPN and CDR2 SVGIG (reference sequence). The CDR3 spells CAWSAKYPQYF. The CDR3 region has the DNA TGTGCCTGGAGTGCTAAGTATCCGCAGTATTTT.

This clonotype was detected only a few times. The rearrangement links TRBV20-1 to TRBJ2-3; 9 bases map to TRBD1. Trimming took 6 bases from V and 4 from J; bases not matched to a gene: 11. The CDR3 contains 15 residues. CDR1 is DFQATT, CDR2 SNEGSKA, per germline (reference sequence). The CDR3 region is CSARERDRAADTQYF. The CDR3 coding sequence is TGCAGTGCACGAGAACGGGACAGGGCAGCAGATACGCAGTATTTT.

The chain carries TRBV5-1 and TRBJ2-7; TRBD2 matches 7 bases. V trimming: 6 bases; J trimming: 0 bases; junction bases outside the gene matches: 6. The CDR3 is made up of 14 amino acids. CDR1 and CDR2 (germline): SGHRS, YFSETQ. This CDR3 is CASTPGGYSYEQYF. The CDR3 DNA reads TGCGCCAGCACCCCGGGGGGTTACTCCTACGAGCAGTACTTC.

The chain recombines TRBV7-6 with TRBJ2-1; TRBD2 aligns across 7 bases. CDR1 and CDR2 (germline): SGHVS, FNYEAQ. The CDR3 spans 18 residues. Losses at the gene ends were 4 bases for V and 1 base for J; bases not matched to a gene: 13. The CDR3 nucleotides read TGTGCCAGCAGCTCTACACCTTATACTAGCGCGTCCTACAATGAGCAGTTCTTC. It codes for CASSSTPYTSASYNEQFF.

In the case of this clonotype: The junction departs from the called germline gene at one end, perhaps through a read error. The chain recombines TRBV5-5 with TRBJ2-1; D gene unclear. The CDR3 contains 12 residues. Germline V gene lookup returns CDR1 SGHKS and CDR2 YYEKEE (reference sequence). Here the CDR3 reads CANSLSGYEQFF. The CDR3 nucleotides read TGTGCCAACAGCTTGTCTGGGTATGAGCAGTTCTTC.

There are a few counts of this clonotype. This rearrangement joins TRBV12-5 to TRBJ2-5; 8 nucleotides align to TRBD1. The germline gives CDR1 LGHNT, CDR2 FRNRAP. With 3 bases clipped from V and 2 bases from J, the junction kept 5 bases outside the gene matches. The CDR3 totals 15 residues. DNA of the CDR3: TGTGCTAGTGGTTTATCCGGACAGGGACAAGAGACCCAGTACTTC. The encoded protein is CASGLSGQGQETQYF.